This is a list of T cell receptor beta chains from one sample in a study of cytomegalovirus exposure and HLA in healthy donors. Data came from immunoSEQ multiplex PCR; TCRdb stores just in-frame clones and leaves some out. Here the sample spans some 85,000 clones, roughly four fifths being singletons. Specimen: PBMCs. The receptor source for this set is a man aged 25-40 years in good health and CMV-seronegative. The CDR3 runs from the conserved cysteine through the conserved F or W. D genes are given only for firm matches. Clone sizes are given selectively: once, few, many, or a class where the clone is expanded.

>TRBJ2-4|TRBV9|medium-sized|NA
CASSVSGAKNIQYF
TGTGCCAGCAGCGTTTCGGGAGCCAAAAACATTCAGTACTTC
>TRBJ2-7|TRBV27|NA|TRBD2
CASSWGGSYEQYF
TGTGCCAGCAGTTGGGGGGGATCTTACGAGCAGTACTTC
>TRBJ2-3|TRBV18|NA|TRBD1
CASSRGQVGTDTQYF
TGTGCCAGCTCGCGCGGACAGGTGGGGACAGATACGCAGTATTTT
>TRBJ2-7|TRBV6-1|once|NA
CASSEVGRRTVYEQYF
TGTGCCAGCAGTGAAGTCGGCAGGAGGACGGTCTACGAGCAGTACTTC
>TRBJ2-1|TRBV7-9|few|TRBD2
CASSLPSGSSYNEQFF
TGTGCCAGCAGCTTGCCTAGCGGAAGCTCCTACAATGAGCAGTTCTTC
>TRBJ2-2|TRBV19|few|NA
CASKVRGTGELFF
TGTGCCAGTAAAGTAAGGGGCACCGGGGAGCTGTTTTTT
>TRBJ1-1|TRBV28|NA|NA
CASSLYFTEAFF
TGTGCCAGCAGTTTATACTTCACTGAAGCTTTCTTT
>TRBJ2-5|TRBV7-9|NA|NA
CASSLQETQYF
TGTGCCAGCAGCTTACAGGAGACCCAGTACTTC
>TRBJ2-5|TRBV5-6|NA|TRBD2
CASSAVTSGARYQETQYF
TGTGCCAGCAGCGCGGTCACTAGCGGGGCCCGGTACCAAGAGACCCAGTACTTC
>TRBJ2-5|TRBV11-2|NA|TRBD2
CASSLPIRTSRGETQYF
TGTGCCAGCAGCTTACCTATTAGGACTAGTAGGGGAGAGACCCAGTACTTC
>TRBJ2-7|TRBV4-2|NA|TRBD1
CASSQTGQGLGDYEQYF
TGTGCCAGCAGCCAGACGGGACAGGGTCTTGGGGACTACGAGCAGTACTTC
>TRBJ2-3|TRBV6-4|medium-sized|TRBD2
CASSEGSGSTDTQYF
TGTGCCAGCAGTGAGGGTAGCGGGAGCACAGATACGCAGTATTTT
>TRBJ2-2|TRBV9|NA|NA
CASNRIGGTGELFF
TGTGCCAGCAATCGGATCGGAGGAACCGGGGAGCTGTTTTTT
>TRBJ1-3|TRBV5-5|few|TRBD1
CASSSWRQGLSGNTIYF
TGTGCCAGCAGCTCCTGGCGACAGGGGTTGTCTGGAAACACCATATATTTT
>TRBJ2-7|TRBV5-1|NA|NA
CASSSDSRLAASAYEQYF
TGCGCCAGCAGCTCGGACAGTCGCCTAGCGGCCTCGGCCTACGAGCAGTACTTC
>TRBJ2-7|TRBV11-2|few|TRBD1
CASSRDREWSYEQYF
TGTGCCAGCAGCCGGGACAGGGAGTGGTCCTACGAGCAGTACTTC
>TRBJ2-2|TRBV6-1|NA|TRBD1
CATRDRGTGELFF
TGTGCCACCCGGGACAGGGGGACCGGGGAGCTGTTTTTT
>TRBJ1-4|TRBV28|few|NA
CASSLDRGEKLFF
TGTGCCAGCAGCCTAGACAGAGGTGAAAAACTGTTTTTT
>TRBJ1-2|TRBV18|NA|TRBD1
CASSLGTDHGYTF
TGTGCCAGCTCACTCGGGACAGATCATGGCTACACCTTC
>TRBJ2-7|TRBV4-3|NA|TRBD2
CASSQRLAGGQTPYEQYF
TGCGCCAGCAGCCAACGACTAGCGGGGGGCCAAACCCCCTACGAGCAGTACTTC
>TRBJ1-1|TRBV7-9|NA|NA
CSSRPGPLNTEAFF
TGTTCCAGCAGGCCAGGGCCTTTGAACACTGAAGCTTTCTTT
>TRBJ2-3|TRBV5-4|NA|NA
CASSSTWGATDTQYF
TGTGCCAGCAGCTCAACGTGGGGAGCCACAGATACGCAGTATTTT
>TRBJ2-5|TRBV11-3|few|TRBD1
CASSLGAQGGQETQYF
TGTGCCAGCAGCTTAGGGGCACAGGGGGGCCAAGAGACCCAGTACTTC
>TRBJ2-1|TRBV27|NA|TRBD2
CASSSNLAGSYNEQFF
TGTGCCAGCAGTTCCAATCTAGCGGGATCCTACAATGAGCAGTTCTTC
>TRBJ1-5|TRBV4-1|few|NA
CASSQEGQQLNQPQHF
TGCGCCAGCAGCCAAGAAGGACAACAGCTCAATCAGCCCCAGCATTTT
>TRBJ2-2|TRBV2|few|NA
CASSEWPGKNTGELFF
TGTGCCAGCAGTGAATGGCCAGGGAAGAACACCGGGGAGCTGTTTTTT
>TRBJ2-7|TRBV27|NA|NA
CASSLVGGPYEQYF
TGTGCCAGCAGTTTAGTAGGCGGGCCCTACGAGCAGTACTTC
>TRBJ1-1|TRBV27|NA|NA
CASRKDRPNTEAFF
TGTGCCAGCAGAAAGGACAGACCGAACACTGAAGCTTTCTTT
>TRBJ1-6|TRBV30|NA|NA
CAWSTGSYNSPLHF
TGTGCCTGGAGTACAGGGTCCTATAATTCACCCCTCCACTTT
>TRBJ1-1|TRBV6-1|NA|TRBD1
CASSLRTGGNTEAFF
TGTGCCAGCAGTTTACGGACAGGGGGGAACACTGAAGCTTTCTTT
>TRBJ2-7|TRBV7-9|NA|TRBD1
CASSFGSGQGITEQYF
TGTGCCAGCAGCTTTGGCTCGGGACAGGGGATCACCGAGCAGTACTTC
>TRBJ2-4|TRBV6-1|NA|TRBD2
CASSAHREGLAGGGNIQYF
TGTGCCAGCAGTGCCCACCGAGAGGGGTTAGCGGGAGGGGGAAACATTCAGTACTTC
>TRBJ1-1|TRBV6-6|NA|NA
CASSTNFEGTEAFF
TGTGCCAGCAGCACCAATTTCGAGGGCACTGAAGCTTTCTTT
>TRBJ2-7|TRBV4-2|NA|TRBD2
CASSQDSSTGTIAYEQYF
TGTGCCAGCAGCCAAGACTCTAGTACCGGGACTATTGCCTACGAGCAGTACTTC
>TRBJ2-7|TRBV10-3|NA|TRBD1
CAIRPGQGLPEQYF
TGTGCCATCAGACCGGGACAGGGGTTGCCCGAGCAGTACTTC
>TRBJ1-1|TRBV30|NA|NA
CAWNAIGRNTEAFF
TGTGCCTGGAACGCTATAGGGAGGAACACTGAAGCTTTCTTT
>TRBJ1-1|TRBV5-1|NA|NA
CASSLAGWRGAGTEAFF
TGCGCCAGCAGCTTGGCGGGGTGGCGGGGGGCAGGGACTGAAGCTTTCTTT
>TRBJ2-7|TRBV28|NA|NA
CASSFFQGTYEQYF
TGTGCCAGCAGTTTCTTTCAGGGCACCTACGAGCAGTACTTC
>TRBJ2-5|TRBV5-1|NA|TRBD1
CASSRGQGEETQYF
TGCGCCAGCAGCCGCGGACAGGGCGAAGAGACCCAGTACTTC
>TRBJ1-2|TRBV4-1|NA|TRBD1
CASSQGPSGQGAYGYTF
TGCGCCAGCAGCCAAGGACCATCTGGACAGGGAGCCTATGGCTACACCTTC
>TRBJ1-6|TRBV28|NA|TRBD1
CASSTTGGGNSPLHF
TGTGCCAGCAGTACTACAGGGGGAGGAAATTCACCCCTCCACTTT
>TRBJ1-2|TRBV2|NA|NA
CASSQRVVNYGYTF
TGTGCCAGCAGCCAGCGGGTGGTCAACTATGGCTACACCTTC
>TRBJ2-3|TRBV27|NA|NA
CASKPAGGASTDTQYF
TGTGCCAGCAAACCGGCCGGCGGTGCTAGCACAGATACGCAGTATTTT
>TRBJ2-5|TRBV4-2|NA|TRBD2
CASSQVSSGGAQETQYF
TGTGCCAGCAGCCAAGTGTCTAGCGGGGGGGCCCAGGAGACCCAGTACTTC
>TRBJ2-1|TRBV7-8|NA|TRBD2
CASSSGLAGLSNEQFF
TGTGCCAGCAGCTCTGGACTAGCGGGTCTCTCCAATGAGCAGTTCTTC
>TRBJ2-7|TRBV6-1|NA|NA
CASSERLVGDSSEF
TGTGCCAGCAGTGAACGACTAGTGGGGGACTCCTCGGAATTC
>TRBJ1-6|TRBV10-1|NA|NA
CASSETESSPLHF
TGCGCCAGCAGTGAGACAGAAAGTTCACCCCTCCACTTT
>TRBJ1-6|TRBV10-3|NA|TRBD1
CAISELDQGESSYNSPLHF
TGTGCCATCAGTGAGCTCGACCAGGGGGAATCGTCCTATAATTCACCCCTCCACTTT
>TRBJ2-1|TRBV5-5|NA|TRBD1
CASSLGTGTYNEQFF
TGTGCCAGCAGCTTGGGGACAGGCACCTACAATGAGCAGTTCTTC
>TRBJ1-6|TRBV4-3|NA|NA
CASSQDPGQFNSPLHF
TGCGCCAGCAGCCAAGATCCCGGACAGTTCAATTCACCCCTCCACTTT
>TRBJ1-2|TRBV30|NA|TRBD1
CAWRGQAPPRSYTF
TGTGCCTGGAGAGGACAGGCTCCCCCTAGAAGCTACACCTTC
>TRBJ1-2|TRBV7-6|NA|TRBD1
CASSSGQGLGGYTF
TGTGCCAGCAGCTCTGGACAGGGTCTGGGTGGCTACACCTTC
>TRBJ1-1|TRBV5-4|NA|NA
CASSLDQGMANTEAFF
TGTGCCAGCAGCCTAGACCAGGGGATGGCGAACACTGAAGCTTTCTTT
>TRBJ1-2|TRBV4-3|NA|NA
CASSQEVGGVYGYTF
TGCGCCAGCAGCCAAGAAGTAGGGGGAGTCTATGGCTACACCTTC
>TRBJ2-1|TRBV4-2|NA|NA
CASSQDNQFYNEQFF
TGTGCCAGCAGCCAAGATAATCAGTTCTACAATGAGCAGTTCTTC
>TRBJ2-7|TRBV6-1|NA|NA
CASQQADRSSYEQYF
TGTGCCAGTCAACAAGCGGACAGAAGCTCCTACGAGCAGTACTTC
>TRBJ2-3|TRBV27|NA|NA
CASSLRRTADTQYF
TGTGCCAGCAGTTTACGGAGGACGGCAGATACGCAGTATTTT
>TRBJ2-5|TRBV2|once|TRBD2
CASSAWTSGKETQYF
TGTGCCAGCAGTGCATGGACTAGCGGGAAAGAGACCCAGTACTTC
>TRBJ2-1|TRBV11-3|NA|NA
CASSPSFF
TGTGCCAGCAGCCCGAGTTTCTTC
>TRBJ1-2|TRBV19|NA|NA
CASSIDSNRAEGYTF
TGTGCCAGTAGTATCGATTCGAACAGGGCGGAAGGCTACACCTTC